This T cell receptor (beta chain) was obtained from a study of graft-versus-host responses after intestinal transplantation. Study-level background: The whole recipient group had anti-thymocyte globulin induction followed by tacrolimus and steroids for roughly three years. Study outcomes and limitations: Recipient marrow held GvH clones, some first seen in ileum or blood.

CDR3 length equals 17 residues. The V and J ends lost 5 bases and 0 bases, in that order; junction bases with no gene match: 9. Germline V gives CDR1 SGHRS, CDR2 YFSETQ. The data were produced by immunoSEQ multiplex PCR, yet TCRdb's version contains in-frame clones alone and is incomplete. The top ten clones hold over 0.95% of a sample with 100,000 or so clones, more than 75% of them seen once. Turning to this clone: What it recognizes is unknown.

This sequence joins TRBV5-1 and TRBJ2-3, with 10 bases lining up with TRBD2. Specimen: unstimulated CD4+ T cells sorted from spleen or lymph node cells, collected before transplant. The origin of this receptor is a human donor who was the organ donor for an intestinal transplant. CDR3 nucleotide sequence: TGCGCCAGCAGGGCTAGCGGGGGACCCTCTAGCACAGATACGCAGTATTTT. This codes for CASRASGGPSSTDTQYF.